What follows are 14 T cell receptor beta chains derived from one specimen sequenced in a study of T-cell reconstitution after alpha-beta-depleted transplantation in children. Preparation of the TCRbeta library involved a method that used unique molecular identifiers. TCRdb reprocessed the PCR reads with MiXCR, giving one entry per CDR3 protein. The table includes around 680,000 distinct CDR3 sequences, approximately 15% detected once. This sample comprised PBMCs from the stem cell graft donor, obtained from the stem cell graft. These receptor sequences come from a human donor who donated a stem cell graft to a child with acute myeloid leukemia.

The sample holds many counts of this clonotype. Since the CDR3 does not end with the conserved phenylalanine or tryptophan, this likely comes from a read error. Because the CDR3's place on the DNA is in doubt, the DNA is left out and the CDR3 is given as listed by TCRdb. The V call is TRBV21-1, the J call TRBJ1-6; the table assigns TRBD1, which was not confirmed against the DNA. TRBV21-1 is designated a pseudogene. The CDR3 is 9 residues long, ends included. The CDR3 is CASSKGRVG.

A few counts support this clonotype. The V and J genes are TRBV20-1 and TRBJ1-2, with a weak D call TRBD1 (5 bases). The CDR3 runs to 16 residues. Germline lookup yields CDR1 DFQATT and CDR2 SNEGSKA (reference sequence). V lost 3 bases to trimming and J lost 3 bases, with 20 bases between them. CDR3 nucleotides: TGCAGTGCTAGTGGGGCCGGGACGTCGGGTCACTATGGCTACACCTTC. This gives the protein CSASGAGTSGHYGYTF.

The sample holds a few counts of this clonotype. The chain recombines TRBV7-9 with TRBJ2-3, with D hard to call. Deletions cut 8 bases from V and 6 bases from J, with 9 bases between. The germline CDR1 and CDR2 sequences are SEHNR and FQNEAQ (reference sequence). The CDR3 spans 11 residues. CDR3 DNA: TGTGCCAGCCTAACTATCGATACGCAGTATTTT. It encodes CASLTIDTQYF.

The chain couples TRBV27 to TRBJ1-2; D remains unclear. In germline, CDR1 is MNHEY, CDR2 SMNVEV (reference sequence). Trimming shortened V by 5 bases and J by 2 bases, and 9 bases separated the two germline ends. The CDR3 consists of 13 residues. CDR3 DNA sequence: TGTGCCAGCAGTCGAGGCGAAAACTATGGCTACACCTTC. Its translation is CASSRGENYGYTF.

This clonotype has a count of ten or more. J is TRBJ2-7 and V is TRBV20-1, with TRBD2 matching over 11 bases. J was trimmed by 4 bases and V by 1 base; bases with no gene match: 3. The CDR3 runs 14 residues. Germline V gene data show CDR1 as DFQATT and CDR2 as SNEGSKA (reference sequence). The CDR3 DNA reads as TGCAGTGCTAGAGCCTCTAGCGGGGGGTACGAGCAGTACGTC. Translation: CSARASSGGYEQYV.

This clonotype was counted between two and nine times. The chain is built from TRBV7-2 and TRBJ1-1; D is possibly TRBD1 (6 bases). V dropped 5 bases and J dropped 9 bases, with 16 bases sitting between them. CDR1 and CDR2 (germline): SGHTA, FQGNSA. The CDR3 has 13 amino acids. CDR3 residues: CASSPSKDSKAFF. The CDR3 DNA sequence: TGTGCCAGCAGCCCAAGCAAGGACAGCAAAGCTTTCTTT.

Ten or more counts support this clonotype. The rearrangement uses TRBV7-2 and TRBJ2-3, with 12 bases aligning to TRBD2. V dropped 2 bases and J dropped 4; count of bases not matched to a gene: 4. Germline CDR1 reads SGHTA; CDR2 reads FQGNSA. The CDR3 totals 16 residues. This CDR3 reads CASSLLAGGPSDTQYF. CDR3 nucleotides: TGTGCCAGCAGCTTACTAGCGGGGGGGCCCTCAGATACGCAGTATTTT.

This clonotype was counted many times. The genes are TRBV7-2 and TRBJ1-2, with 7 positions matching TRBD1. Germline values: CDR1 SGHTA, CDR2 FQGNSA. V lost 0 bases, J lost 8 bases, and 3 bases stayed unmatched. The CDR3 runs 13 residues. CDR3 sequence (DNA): TGTGCCAGCAGCTTAGCAGGGGGCGGGGGCTACACCTTC. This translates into CASSLAGGGGYTF.

The CDR3 loop is CASSFRDGALGEAFF. CDR3 bases: TGTGCCAGCAGTTTCCGGGACGGGGCGCTGGGTGAAGCTTTCTTT. The V call is TRBV27, the J call TRBJ1-1; tentatively, D is TRBD1 (5 bases). This CDR3 spans 15 amino acids. Trimming cost V 3 bases and J 7 bases, with 18 bases left between them. Germline V gene lookup returns CDR1 MNHEY and CDR2 SMNVEV (reference sequence).

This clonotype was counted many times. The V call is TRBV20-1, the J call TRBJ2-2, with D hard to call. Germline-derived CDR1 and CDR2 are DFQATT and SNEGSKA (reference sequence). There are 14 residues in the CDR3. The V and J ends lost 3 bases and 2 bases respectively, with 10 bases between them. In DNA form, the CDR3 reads TGCAGTGCTAGTAGGGCTACTAACACCGGGGAGCTGTTTTTT. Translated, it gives CSASRATNTGELFF.

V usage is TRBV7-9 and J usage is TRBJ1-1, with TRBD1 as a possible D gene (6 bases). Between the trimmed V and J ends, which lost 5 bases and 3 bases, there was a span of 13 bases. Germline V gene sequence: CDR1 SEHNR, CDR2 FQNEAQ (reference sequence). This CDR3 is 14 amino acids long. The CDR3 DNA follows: TGTGCCAGCAGCCAGCAGGGGCCAGACACTGAAGCTTTCTTT. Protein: CASSQQGPDTEAFF.

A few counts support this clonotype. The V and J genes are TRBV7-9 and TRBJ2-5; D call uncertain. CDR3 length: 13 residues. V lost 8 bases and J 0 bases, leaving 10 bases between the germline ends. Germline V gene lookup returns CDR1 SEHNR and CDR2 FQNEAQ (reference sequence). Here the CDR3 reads CASCGVYQETQYF. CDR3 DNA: TGTGCCAGCTGCGGAGTGTACCAAGAGACCCAGTACTTC.

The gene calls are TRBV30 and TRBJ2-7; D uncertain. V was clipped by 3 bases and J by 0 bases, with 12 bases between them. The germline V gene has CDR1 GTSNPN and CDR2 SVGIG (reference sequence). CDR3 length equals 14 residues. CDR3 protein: CAWRSETVSYEQYF. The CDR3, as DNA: TGTGCCTGGAGGTCGGAAACGGTCTCCTACGAGCAGTACTTC. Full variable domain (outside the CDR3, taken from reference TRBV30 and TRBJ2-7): SQTIHQWPATLVQPVGSPLSLECTVEGTSNPNLYWYRQAAGRGLQLLFYSVGIGQISSEVPQNLSASRPQDRQFILSSKKLLLSDSGFYLCAWRSETVSYEQYFGPGTRLTVT.

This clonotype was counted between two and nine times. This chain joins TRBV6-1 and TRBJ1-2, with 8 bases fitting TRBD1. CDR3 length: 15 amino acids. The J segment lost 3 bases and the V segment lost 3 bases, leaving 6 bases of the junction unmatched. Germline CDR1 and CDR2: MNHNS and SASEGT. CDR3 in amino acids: CASSDRSGGDYGYTF. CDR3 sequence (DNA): TGTGCCAGCAGTGATAGATCAGGGGGCGACTATGGCTACACCTTC.